This record concerns one T cell receptor (beta chain) sequence. The data derive from a study of blood T cell repertoires in COVID-19. In the study overall: Specimens from acute and convalescent COVID-19 originated in the United States, Italy and Spain. T cells, B-cell-depleted T cells, or PBMCs supplied cDNA or gDNA.

Source study methods: Reference gene primer amplification gave estimated nucleated cell counts. Profiling relied on immunoSEQ multiplex PCR, and the TCRdb table lists in-frame clones only, not all of them. V and J calls and clone size come straight from that table; D and trimming were deduced from the DNA. The data show over 75,000 clones, 70% to 90% seen once. With 1 base removed from V and 4 bases from J, the gap between germline ends came to 5 bases. Per germline, CDR1 SGHKS and CDR2 YYEKEE (reference sequence). This CDR3 region has 12 residues. Recruited during active infection, patients (from Seattle) were subsequently followed longitudinally.

This TCR came from a human donor with COVID-19, enrolled during active disease. The donor label of this sample is uncertain. Sequenced sample: peripheral blood. The gene calls are TRBV5-5 and TRBJ2-5; no firm D call. The CDR3 sequence is CASSLSGETQYF. Written as DNA, the CDR3 is TGTGCCAGCAGCTTGTCGGGAGAGACCCAGTACTTC.